Sequencing of this T cell receptor (beta chain) was carried out in a study of blood T cells in healthy people across ages. This clonotype has a handful of counts. Its specificity is not known. The CDR3 is 16 residues long. The germline V gene has CDR1 SGHTA and CDR2 FQGNSA. V lost 0 bases and J lost 10; bases outside the gene matches: 9. A sample-barcoded 5' primer and a J-beta primer mix were used in a second PCR of about 6 to 11 cycles. TCRdb ran MiXCR on the 5' RACE reads and lists one entry per CDR3 protein. The sample holds almost 550,000 distinct CDR3 sequences, nearly 25% seen once. Whole-study results and caveats: While age rose, TCR beta diversity per million T cells dropped in a roughly linear way.

This sample also appeared in a second study, on T cells of mothers and their children.

This clonotype was obtained from a boy aged 10-17 years in good health. What was sequenced was blood. The chain carries TRBV7-2 and TRBJ2-1; 10 bases line up with TRBD2. The CDR3 DNA follows: TGTGCCAGCAGCTTAGCGGTCCTAGCGGGAGCTTGGGAGCAGTTCTTC. It codes for CASSLAVLAGAWEQFF.